A single sample is the source of the 18 T cell receptor beta chains below, sequenced in a study of T cell changes during pregnancy in multiple sclerosis. Profiled with immunoSEQ multiplex PCR; TCRdb holds only in-frame clones, not every one. The table includes 100,000 or so clones, roughly 93% detected once. This sample comprised peripheral blood, obtained before pregnancy. Source of these receptors: a female donor with multiple sclerosis, enrolled in a pregnancy study.

This chain connects TRBV5-1 to TRBJ1-2, with D possibly being TRBD1 (6 bases). V was cut by 0 bases and J by 8 bases, with 17 bases left in between. CDR1 is SGHRS, CDR2 YFSETQ, per germline. CDR3 length equals 15 residues. In DNA form, the CDR3 reads TGCGCCAGCAGCTTGGGAAAAACAGGGATGGGCGGCTACACCTTC. This translates into CASSLGKTGMGGYTF.

V gene TRBV5-4 combines with J gene TRBJ2-7; 8 nucleotides line up with TRBD2. CDR1 and CDR2 from the germline V gene are SGHNT and YYREEE (reference sequence). V lost 4 bases to trimming and J lost 3 bases; unmatched junction nucleotides: 9. The CDR3 length is 15 residues. In nucleotides, the CDR3 is TGTGCCAGCAGCACCGTAGCGGGACCAGACTACGAGCAGTACTTC. Translated, it gives CASSTVAGPDYEQYF.

The chain carries TRBV6-1 and TRBJ1-1, with D tentatively TRBD1 (5 bases). CDR3 length: 12 amino acids. The germline V gene has CDR1 MNHNS and CDR2 SASEGT. Trimming cost V 3 bases and J 11 bases, with 13 bases left between them. CDR3 region: CASSDLQVRAFF. CDR3 in DNA: TGTGCCAGCAGTGACCTACAGGTTCGGGCTTTCTTT.

The chain combines TRBV5-6 with TRBJ2-7, with TRBD1 identical over 10 bases. Germline V CDR1 and CDR2: SGHDT, YYEEEE. Germline trimming cut 3 bases from V and 7 bases from J; bases unmatched to any gene: 7. The CDR3 runs 14 residues. The CDR3 region has the DNA TGTGCCAGCAGCTCGACAGGGGGCTCGGAAGAGCAGTACTTC. This sequence encodes CASSSTGGSEEQYF. Complete variable domain (other parts from reference TRBV5-6 and TRBJ2-7): DAGVTQSPTHLIKTRGQQVTLRCSPKSGHDTVSWYQQALGQGPQFIFQYYEEEERQRGNFPDRFSGHQFPNYSSELNVNALLLGDSALYLCASSSTGGSEEQYFGPGTRLTVT.

The chain couples TRBV5-4 to TRBJ1-2; TRBD1 aligns across 7 bases. CDR3 size: 13 residues. In germline, CDR1 is SGHNT, CDR2 YYREEE (reference sequence). V was pared by 4 bases and J by 7 bases, with 7 bases of the junction left unmatched. CDR3 sequence reads: CASSPYRGGGYTF. The DNA for the CDR3 is TGTGCCAGCAGCCCTTACAGGGGCGGTGGCTACACCTTC.

This clone has only a few counts. The chain has TRBV30 and TRBJ1-3, with no clear D. From germline, CDR1 is GTSNPN and CDR2 SVGIG (reference sequence). With 2 bases removed from V and 2 bases from J, the gap between germline ends came to 4 bases. The CDR3 consists of 12 residues. The CDR3, as DNA: TGTGCCTGGAGTATAGCTGGAAACACCATATATTTT. Its translation: CAWSIAGNTIYF.

V is TRBV30 and J is TRBJ2-1; 13 bases are a match to TRBD2. The CDR3 runs to 13 residues. Germline values: CDR1 GTSNPN, CDR2 SVGIG (reference sequence). V trimming: 8 bases; J trimming: 9 bases; junction bases outside the gene matches: 7. CDR3 DNA: TGTGCCCGATCGGGACTAGCGGGAATTGAGCAGTTCTTC. It encodes CARSGLAGIEQFF.

V usage is TRBV10-3 and J usage is TRBJ2-2, with 9 bases identical to TRBD1. V lost 0 bases to trimming and J lost 4 bases; unmatched junction nucleotides: 9. Germline CDR1 and CDR2: ENHRY and SYGVKD. CDR3 length: 18 amino acids. The CDR3 sequence: CAISESRVGQGTTGELFF. CDR3 nucleotides: TGTGCCATCAGTGAGTCACGGGTGGGACAGGGAACCACCGGGGAGCTGTTTTTT.

J is TRBJ2-3 and V is TRBV5-1; D may be TRBD1 (5 bases). The CDR3 loop spans 12 amino acids. In germline, CDR1 is SGHRS, CDR2 YFSETQ. Deletions cut 4 bases from V and 5 bases from J, with 8 bases between. The CDR3 sequence is CASSTDRDTQYF. The DNA of the CDR3 is TGCGCCAGCAGCACCGACAGAGATACGCAGTATTTT. The full variable domain, completed using reference TRBV5-1 and TRBJ2-3, is KAGVTQTPRYLIKTRGQQVTLSCSPISGHRSVSWYQQTPGQGLQFLFEYFSETQRNKGNFPGRFSGRQFSNSRSEMNVSTLELGDSALYLCASSTDRDTQYFGPGTRLTVL.

The V gene is TRBV6-5, the J gene TRBJ2-5, with 10 bases aligning to TRBD1. Germline values: CDR1 MNHEY, CDR2 SVGAGI. V lost 5 bases and J lost 7; bases outside the gene matches: 7. CDR3 length equals 14 residues. The CDR3 sequence: CASSLGTGVGTQYF. CDR3 in DNA: TGTGCCAGCAGTCTAGGGACAGGGGTCGGGACCCAGTACTTC.

The chain has TRBV19 and TRBJ1-5, with TRBD1 matching over 8 bases. Trimming took 3 bases from V and 0 from J; bases not matched to a gene: 10. The CDR3 runs to 18 residues. The germline V gene encodes CDR1 LNHDA and CDR2 SQIVND (reference sequence). CDR3 in DNA: TGTGCCAGTAGTATGGGGTGGACAGGGACCCTTAGCAATCAGCCCCAGCATTTT. The encoded protein is CASSMGWTGTLSNQPQHF.

CDR3 bases: TGCGCCAGCAGTGATTTTGTGGGCACAACAAGAGAGACCCAGTACTTC. Amino acids: CASSDFVGTTRETQYF. V and J are TRBV10-1 and TRBJ2-5; no reliable D call. This CDR3 is built from 16 residues. CDR1 is WNHNN and CDR2 is SYGVQD in the germline V gene (reference sequence). V lost 3 bases and J lost 4, with 18 bases in between.

The chain has TRBV6-6 and TRBJ2-5; perhaps TRBD2 as D (5 bases). This CDR3 spans 14 amino acids. The V gene's germline CDR1 is MNHNY and CDR2 SVGAGI (reference sequence). Trimming shortened V by 4 bases and J by 1 base, and 10 bases separated the two germline ends. The CDR3 DNA sequence: TGTGCCAGCAGTTTTGGAGGCCTCCAAGAGACCCAGTACTTC. It codes for CASSFGGLQETQYF.

This chain uses TRBV25-1 with TRBJ2-2; 8 positions agree with TRBD1. The ends lost 7 bases at V and 7 bases at J; junction bases unmatched: 8. The CDR3 is 14 residues long. Germline CDR1 is MGHDK and CDR2 is SYGVNS. CDR3 sequence: CASNPGGGYGELFF. The CDR3 DNA sequence: TGTGCCAGCAACCCAGGGGGCGGATACGGGGAGCTGTTTTTT.

The rearrangement joins TRBV5-1 to TRBJ2-7; 11 bases line up with TRBD1. This CDR3 is 14 amino acids long. The J segment lost 6 bases and the V segment lost 4 bases, leaving 6 bases of the junction unmatched. CDR1 and CDR2 from the germline V gene are SGHRS and YFSETQ. CDR3: CASSPGQGVGEQYF. The CDR3 nucleotides are TGCGCCAGCAGCCCGGGACAGGGGGTAGGCGAGCAGTACTTC. Complete variable domain (other parts from reference TRBV5-1 and TRBJ2-7): KAGVTQTPRYLIKTRGQQVTLSCSPISGHRSVSWYQQTPGQGLQFLFEYFSETQRNKGNFPGRFSGRQFSNSRSEMNVSTLELGDSALYLCASSPGQGVGEQYFGPGTRLTVT.

In nucleotides, the CDR3 is TGTGCCTGGAGTCCATGGGGGGGACAGGGGAGCACTGAAGCTTTCTTT. Translating gives CAWSPWGGQGSTEAFF. V and J are TRBV30 and TRBJ1-1; 10 bases match TRBD1. This CDR3 contains 16 residues. Trimming at V came to 2 bases and at J to 4 bases, leaving 10 bases not matched to a gene. The germline CDR1 and CDR2 sequences are GTSNPN and SVGIG (reference sequence). The full variable domain, with the rest looked up from reference TRBV30 and TRBJ1-1, is SQTIHQWPATLVQPVGSPLSLECTVEGTSNPNLYWYRQAAGRGLQLLFYSVGIGQISSEVPQNLSASRPQDRQFILSSKKLLLSDSGFYLCAWSPWGGQGSTEAFFGQGTRLTVV.

The genes are TRBV27 and TRBJ2-1, with TRBD2 as a possible D gene (6 bases). Germline V gene sequence: CDR1 MNHEY, CDR2 SMNVEV (reference sequence). V dropped 2 bases and J dropped 7 bases, with 9 bases sitting between them. This CDR3 is built from 13 residues. This CDR3 is CASSLAGRNEQFF. In nucleotides, the CDR3 is TGTGCCAGCAGTTTAGCCGGGAGAAATGAGCAGTTCTTC.

This sequence joins TRBV5-1 and TRBJ2-7; TRBD2 might be the D (6 bases). V gave up 3 bases and J gave up 4 bases, with 11 bases separating them. The CDR3 length is 13 residues. CDR1 is SGHRS and CDR2 is YFSETQ in the germline V gene. CDR3 DNA sequence: TGCGCCAGCAGCTCGGGCGGGGTTTACGAGCAGTACTTC. It yields the protein CASSSGGVYEQYF.